Sequencing of this T cell receptor (beta chain) was carried out in a study of blood T cell repertoires in COVID-19. Study-level information: Both acute and convalescent COVID-19 samples were obtained from the United States, Italy and Spain. Sample material is recorded as cDNA or gDNA derived from T cells, B-cell-depleted T cells, or PBMCs.

The assay was immunoSEQ multiplex PCR, and TCRdb's table has in-frame clones only and misses some. Found here are roughly 230,000 clones, roughly four fifths of them singletons; the top ten hold about 3.4%. For recovered donors of Cohort 3, there were two negative PCRs, clearance, or symptom resolution. The sample consisted of PBMCs or T cells enriched from blood (not recorded which). This TCR was sampled from a woman aged 60 to 75 who had recovered from COVID-19.

The CDR3 loop is CASSLTGWNTGELFF. The CDR3 bases are TGCGCCAGCAGCTTGACAGGGTGGAACACCGGGGAGCTGTTTTTT. The rearrangement joins TRBV5-1 to TRBJ2-2; the D gene is possibly TRBD1 (6 bases). The CDR3 runs 15 residues. The germline V gene encodes CDR1 SGHRS and CDR2 YFSETQ. Between the trimmed V and J ends, which lost 1 base and 1 base, there was a span of 8 bases.